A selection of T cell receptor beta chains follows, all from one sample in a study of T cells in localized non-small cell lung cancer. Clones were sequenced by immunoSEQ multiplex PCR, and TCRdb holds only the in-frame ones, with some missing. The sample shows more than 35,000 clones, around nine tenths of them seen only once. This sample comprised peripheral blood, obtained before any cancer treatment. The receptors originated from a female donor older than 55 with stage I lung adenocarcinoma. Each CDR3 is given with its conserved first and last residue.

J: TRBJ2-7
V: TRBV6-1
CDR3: CASSDRGRGNEQYF

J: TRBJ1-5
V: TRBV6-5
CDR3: CASSYGQGDQPQHF

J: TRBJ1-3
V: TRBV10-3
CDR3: CAISLDREFSGNTIYF

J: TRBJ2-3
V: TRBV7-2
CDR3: CASSVASGAIDTQYF

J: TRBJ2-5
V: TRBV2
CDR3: CASSVGGRTQYF

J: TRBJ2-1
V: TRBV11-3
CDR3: CASSKRGNEQFF

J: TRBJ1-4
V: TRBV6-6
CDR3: CASSYGATNEKLFF

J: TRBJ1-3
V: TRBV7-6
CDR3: CASSPGAANTIYF

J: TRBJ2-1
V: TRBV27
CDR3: CASSAGHYNEQFF

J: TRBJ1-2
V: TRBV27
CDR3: CASGVGYGYTF

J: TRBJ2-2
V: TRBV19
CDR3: CASALGSANTGELFF

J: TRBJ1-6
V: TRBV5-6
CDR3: CASSPQGSYNSPLHF

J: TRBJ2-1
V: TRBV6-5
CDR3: CASSYTGLAGDNEQFF

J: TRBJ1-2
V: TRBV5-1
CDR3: CASSTRGGGYGYTF

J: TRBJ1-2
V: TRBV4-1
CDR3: CASSRPTLEAYGYTF

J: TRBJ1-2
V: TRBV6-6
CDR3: CASSYENYGYTF

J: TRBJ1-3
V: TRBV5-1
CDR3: CASSLGQLSSGNTIYF

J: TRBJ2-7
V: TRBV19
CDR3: CASSNRPGQGTYEQYF

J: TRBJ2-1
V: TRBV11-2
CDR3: CASSSIRSGTFYNEQFF

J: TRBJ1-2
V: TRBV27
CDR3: CASGDRTNYGYTF

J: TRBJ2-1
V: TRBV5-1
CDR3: CASSSGTNNEQFF

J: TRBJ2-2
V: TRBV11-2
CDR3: CASSSYWVGELFF

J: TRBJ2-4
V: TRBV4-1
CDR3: CASSQDVDRGEKNIQYF

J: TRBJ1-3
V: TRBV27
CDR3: CASRLTGSSGNTIYF

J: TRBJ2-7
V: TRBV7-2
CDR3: CASSLAGTGGHEQYF

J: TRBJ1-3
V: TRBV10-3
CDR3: CAILSPRDGNTIYF

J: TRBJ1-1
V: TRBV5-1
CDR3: CASSKGVEYTEAFF

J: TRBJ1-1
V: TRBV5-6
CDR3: CASSTGTAYGEAFF

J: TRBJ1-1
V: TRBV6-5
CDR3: CASRNRGVAEAFF

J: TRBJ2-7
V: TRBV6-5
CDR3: CASSSRRGSYEQYF

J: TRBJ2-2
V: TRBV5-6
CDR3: CASSYIPAGFTAGELFF

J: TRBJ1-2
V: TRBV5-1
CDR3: CASSLVGQAINYGYTF

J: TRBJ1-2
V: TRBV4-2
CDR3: CASSQEDQDYGYTF

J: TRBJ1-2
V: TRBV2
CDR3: CANQEGDGYTF

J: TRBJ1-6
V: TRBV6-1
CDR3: CASSELSSSYNSPLHF

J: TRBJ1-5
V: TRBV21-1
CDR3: CASSKEGGGGEGPQHF

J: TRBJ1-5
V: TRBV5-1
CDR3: CASSLPPGGGSNQPQHF

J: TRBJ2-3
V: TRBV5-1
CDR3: CASSLTGLLDTQYF

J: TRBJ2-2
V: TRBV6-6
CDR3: CASLREGRGTGELFF